This T cell receptor (beta chain) was found in a study of vaccination effects on CD4 cells after COVID-19. As for the study in general: BNT162b2 vaccine or mRNA-1273 vaccine was given to participants in two doses.

Germline values: CDR1 KGHDR, CDR2 SFDVKD. The CDR3 is 14 amino acids. Trimming cost V 5 bases and J 2 bases, with 11 bases left between them. Turning to this clone: What it binds is unknown.

TCRdb's copy holds only in-frame clones and misses some; the assay was immunoSEQ multiplex PCR. The sample has some 68,000 clones; 75% to 90% are singletons. Sequencing was preceded by expansion of antigen-specific CD4+ T cells with viral peptide pools in the ViraFEST assay. Following culture for ten to eleven days, CD4+ T cells were isolated. Among the vaccine recipients, none had a prior SARS-CoV-2 infection, and nucleocapsid antibodies were negative. IL-2 medium took the place of half the medium on both days 3 and 7. The gene calls are TRBV24-1 and TRBJ2-5; D call uncertain. The clonotype comes from a human donor who received a COVID-19 vaccine. The sequencing here drew on CD4+ T cells from PBMCs cultured with SARS-CoV-2 spike peptides, taken before COVID-19 vaccination. The CDR3 spells CATSVSGLQETQYF. CDR3 coding DNA: TGTGCCACCAGTGTCTCCGGGTTACAAGAGACCCAGTACTTC.